This TCR beta chain derives from a study of identical twins. Details on this clonotype: Its antigen is undetermined.

TCRdb reprocessed the 5' RACE reads via MiXCR and lists one record per CDR3 protein. Here the sample spans 200,000 to 250,000 distinct CDR3 sequences, over 9.5% being singletons. Study outcomes and limitations: Researchers reported excess low generation probability among twin-shared out-of-frame alpha sequences. Beta clonotypes that were abundant in cord blood contained fewer insertions, a pattern absent from memory repertoires.

V was cut by 3 bases and J by 3 bases, with 14 bases left in between. CDR1 SEHNR and CDR2 FQNEAQ come from the germline V gene (reference sequence). This CDR3 is built from 15 residues. This receptor was identified in a middle-aged man in good health. Sequencing was carried out using memory T cells sorted from blood. The chain links TRBV7-9 to TRBJ2-5, with D perhaps matching TRBD2 (6 bases). The chain's CDR3 is CASSFGGTDKETQYF. The CDR3 coding sequence is TGTGCCAGCAGCTTTGGCGGGACGGATAAAGAGACCCAGTACTTC.